The 28 T cell receptor beta chains in this list originate from one sample, sequenced in a study of vaccination and CD4 T cells after COVID-19. Stated treatment: approximately 9-day PBMC culture with coronavirus spike peptide pools or control peptides (ViraFEST assay). Antigens for these TCRs are unknown. Sequencing of the DNA from cultured CD4+ T cells was carried out with the Oncomine TCR Beta short-read assay. TCRdb re-analysed the PCR reads in MiXCR, keeping a single row per CDR3 protein. The table has around 13,000 distinct CDR3 sequences, around a fifth seen once. The sequencing sample was made of cultured CD4+ T cells from blood. Source of these receptors: a human donor with COVID-19.

The chain links TRBV2 to TRBJ2-5; possibly TRBD2 for D (8 bases). The CDR3 totals 17 residues. V lost 0 bases, J lost 4 bases, and 18 bases lay in between. Germline assignment: CDR1 SNHLY and CDR2 FYNNEI. CDR3 in DNA: TGTGCCAGCAGTGAAGCCAGGGGGGGCGGGGGGAGAGAGACCCAGTACTTC. This encodes CASSEARGGGGRETQYF.

This chain links TRBV20-1 with TRBJ2-2, with TRBD2 identical over 9 bases. The CDR3 has 14 amino acids. Germline CDR1 reads DFQATT; CDR2 reads SNEGSKA (reference sequence). V lost 0 bases to trimming and J lost 7 bases; unmatched junction nucleotides: 3. The CDR3 sequence: CSARDLTSGGELFF. In DNA form, the CDR3 reads TGCAGTGCTAGAGATCTGACTAGCGGCGGGGAGCTGTTTTTT.

The V gene is TRBV12-3 or TRBV12-4, the J gene TRBJ1-1, with D possibly TRBD1 on 5 matching bases. The CDR3 is made up of 12 amino acids. The germline V and J ends were trimmed by 7 bases and 4 bases, with 10 bases remaining between them. The DNA for the CDR3 is TGTGCCAGCACGAAGGGGAGCACTGAAGCTTTCTTT. Encoded protein: CASTKGSTEAFF.

This clonotype was observed a few times. The J gene is TRBJ1-1, the V gene TRBV11-3; no reliable D call. Trimming removed 5 bases from V and 1 base from J, with 14 bases in between. Germline V CDR1 and CDR2: SGHNT, YENEEA. This CDR3 has 15 amino acids. The CDR3 protein is CASSPRSRANTEAFF. Here the CDR3 DNA reads TGTGCCAGCAGCCCCCGGAGCCGGGCGAACACTGAAGCTTTCTTT.

By share, this clonotype ranks as medium-sized (0.01 to 0.1%). The chain joins TRBV15 to TRBJ1-5, with D possibly TRBD1 on 6 matching bases. V lost 0 bases to trimming and J lost 5 bases, with 11 bases between them. CDR3 length: 15 amino acids. Germline loops: CDR1 LNHNV, CDR2 YYDKDF (reference sequence). The CDR3 is CATSRDIQGHQPQHF. The CDR3 DNA sequence: TGTGCCACCAGCAGAGATATACAGGGCCATCAGCCCCAGCATTTT.

Only a few counts were recorded for this clonotype. This chain links TRBV6-2 or TRBV6-3 with TRBJ1-2, with D unresolved. Looked up from germline, CDR1 is MNHEY and CDR2 is SVGEGT. The CDR3 covers 13 residues. V lost 2 bases and J 5 bases, leaving 9 bases between the germline ends. The CDR3 spells CASSYERQYGYTF. In nucleotides, the CDR3 is TGTGCCAGCAGTTACGAACGGCAGTATGGCTACACCTTC.

CDR3 sequence (DNA): TGCAGTGCTAAAGATCACAGGGCTGGCGGCACTGAAGCTTTCTTT. It yields the protein CSAKDHRAGGTEAFF. The chain employs TRBV20-1 and TRBJ1-1; D may be TRBD1 (6 bases). The germline CDR1 and CDR2 sequences are DFQATT and SNEGSKA (reference sequence). V lost 4 bases and J 4 bases, leaving 19 bases between the germline ends. The CDR3 is 15 residues long.

As for this clonotype: Sequence at one end of the junction differs from germline and may be a read error. The chain is built from TRBV7-2 and TRBJ2-5; 7 bases are shared with TRBD2. The CDR3 length is 13 residues. Germline V gene sequence: CDR1 SGHTA, CDR2 FQGNSA. CDR3 amino acids: CASSLAVQETQYF. CDR3 bases: TGTGCCAGCAGCCTAGCGGTGCAAGAGACCCAGTACTTC.

The V gene is TRBV21-1, the J gene TRBJ2-3; the table's D gene call, TRBD2, was not cross checked with the DNA. TRBV21-1 has pseudogene status. The CDR3 contains 20 residues. The CDR3 loop is CASSKWAGTSGGMGTDTQYF. The CDR3, as DNA: TGTGCCAGCAGCAAATGGGCCGGGACTAGCGGGGGTATGGGGACAGATACGCAGTATTTT.

The CDR3 DNA sequence: TGTGCCAGCAGTCTCCAGACCCGGGGAGGCTATGGCTACACCTTC. Encoded protein: CASSLQTRGGYGYTF. The chain couples TRBV28 to TRBJ1-2; D is uncertain. V lost 5 bases and J lost 4, with 17 bases in between. The CDR3 has 15 amino acids. CDR1 is MDHEN and CDR2 is SYDVKM in the germline V gene.

This clonotype was counted only a few times. The genes are TRBV20-1 and TRBJ2-1; TRBD2 matches 12 bases. J lost 6 bases, V lost 6 bases, and 12 bases had no gene match. Germline CDR1 is DFQATT and CDR2 is SNEGSKA (reference sequence). The length of the CDR3 is 16 residues. The CDR3 region has the DNA TGCAGTGCGCCGCTAGCGGGGGGGGCGGGGCGCAATGAGCAGTTCTTC. Translating it yields CSAPLAGGAGRNEQFF.

This clonotype has more than one count but fewer than ten. The chain joins TRBV20-1 to TRBJ2-3; D possibly matches TRBD1 or TRBD2 (6 bases each). CDR1 is DFQATT and CDR2 is SNEGSKA in the germline V gene (reference sequence). The ends were cut back, 6 bases at V and 8 bases at J, with 12 bases in the middle. The CDR3 totals 11 residues. For the CDR3, the DNA is TGCAGTGCGGTCGGGGGCGCTACGCAGTATTTT. Encoded protein: CSAVGGATQYF.

The chain has TRBV12-3 or TRBV12-4 and TRBJ1-6; 9 nucleotides align to TRBD1. The CDR3 covers 14 residues. The V gene end was trimmed by 6 bases and the J gene end by 11 bases; junction bases not matched to a gene: 8. As DNA, the CDR3 is TGTGCCAGCAGAGACACAGGGGGCAGGACACCCCTCCACTTT. Amino acids: CASRDTGGRTPLHF.

The chain employs TRBV7-9 and TRBJ2-7; maybe TRBD1 (5 bases). V was cut by 5 bases and J by 3 bases, with 17 bases left in between. The CDR3 length is 15 residues. Germline V gene sequence: CDR1 SEHNR, CDR2 FQNEAQ (reference sequence). The CDR3 spells CASSPAQGWGYEQYF. As DNA, the CDR3 is TGTGCCAGCAGCCCAGCCCAGGGCTGGGGCTACGAGCAGTACTTC.

This clonotype was seen only a few times. The rearrangement links TRBV7-9 to TRBJ1-1, with D perhaps TRBD1 (5 bases). This CDR3 comprises 16 residues. The germline gives CDR1 SEHNR, CDR2 FQNEAQ (reference sequence). V was pared by 5 bases and J by 5 bases, with 21 bases between. DNA of the CDR3: TGTGCCAGCAGCCCCCCCTCCCCCGGGGGGGGGACTGAAGCTTTCTTT. Translated, it gives CASSPPSPGGGTEAFF.

This chain joins TRBV28 and TRBJ2-5; 7 bases align to TRBD1. The CDR3 is 15 residues long. Germline values: CDR1 MDHEN, CDR2 SYDVKM. With 2 bases clipped from V and 4 bases from J, the junction kept 7 bases outside the gene matches. Written as DNA, the CDR3 is TGTGCCAGCAGTTTAATTGCAGGGGGACGAGAGACCCAGTACTTC. Protein sequence: CASSLIAGGRETQYF.

Sample share makes this clonotype medium-sized. The chain couples TRBV19 to TRBJ1-6, with D tentatively TRBD1 (6 bases). The germline gives CDR1 LNHDA, CDR2 SQIVND (reference sequence). The CDR3 runs 15 residues. V shed 0 bases and J shed 7 bases, with 10 bases lying between them. The CDR3 DNA sequence: TGTGCCAGTAGTATAGAGGCAGGGGAGAATTCACCCCTCCACTTT. It codes for CASSIEAGENSPLHF.

The chain is built from TRBV28 and TRBJ1-5; TRBD1 matches 10 bases. The CDR3 spans 16 residues. CDR1 MDHEN and CDR2 SYDVKM come from the germline V gene. Germline trimming cut 7 bases from V and 7 bases from J; bases unmatched to any gene: 13. This CDR3 is CASTSPGQGTIQPQHF. CDR3 DNA: TGTGCCAGCACCTCACCGGGACAGGGGACTATCCAGCCCCAGCATTTT.

This clonotype was observed a few times. The chain uses TRBV12-3 or TRBV12-4 and TRBJ2-3; 12 bases align to TRBD2. The CDR3 extends over 16 amino acids. V shed 6 bases and J 2 bases; nucleotides not matched to a gene: 6. The CDR3 DNA reads as TGTGCCAGCAGGGCGACTAGCGGGGGATCCACAGATACGCAGTATTTT. It codes for CASRATSGGSTDTQYF.

This clonotype is termed medium-sized. This chain joins TRBV6-1 and TRBJ1-2; D is ambiguous. There are 13 residues in the CDR3. Germline loops: CDR1 MNHNS, CDR2 SASEGT. The ends were cut back, 3 bases at V and 4 bases at J, with 9 bases in the middle. DNA of the CDR3: TGTGCCAGCAGTGACGGAACCTTCTATGGCTACACCTTC. Its translation: CASSDGTFYGYTF.

There are a few counts of this clonotype. The V call is TRBV20-1, the J call TRBJ1-3; D uncertain. Trimming shortened V by 3 bases and J by 0 bases, and 15 bases separated the two germline ends. The CDR3 extends over 16 amino acids. The germline V gene encodes CDR1 DFQATT and CDR2 SNEGSKA (reference sequence). Written as DNA, the CDR3 is TGCAGTGCTAGTCCAGGAGGCTCAAGCTCTGGAAACACCATATATTTT. Translated: CSASPGGSSSGNTIYF.

The chain links TRBV5-1 to TRBJ1-1; no reliable D call. Trimming left V 0 bases short and J 1 base short, with 16 bases between. From germline, CDR1 is SGHRS and CDR2 YFSETQ. The CDR3 is 17 amino acids. The CDR3 DNA reads TGCGCCAGCAGCTTGGCCTCGGAGGGTAGGGCGAACACTGAAGCTTTCTTT. Amino acids: CASSLASEGRANTEAFF. Using reference TRBV5-1 and TRBJ1-1 for the parts outside the CDR3, the full variable domain is KAGVTQTPRYLIKTRGQQVTLSCSPISGHRSVSWYQQTPGQGLQFLFEYFSETQRNKGNFPGRFSGRQFSNSRSEMNVSTLELGDSALYLCASSLASEGRANTEAFFGQGTRLTVV.

A few counts support this clonotype. The V and J genes are TRBV5-4 and TRBJ1-2; D remains ambiguous. The CDR3 extends over 12 amino acids. V lost 1 base, J lost 8 bases, and 9 bases lay in between. Germline V gene lookup returns CDR1 SGHNT and CDR2 YYREEE (reference sequence). In DNA form, the CDR3 reads TGTGCCAGCAGCTTGCCCGGGAGGGGCTACACCTTC. Protein sequence: CASSLPGRGYTF.

This clonotype was observed a handful of times. This chain joins TRBV30 and TRBJ1-3; D call uncertain. The CDR3 is made up of 14 amino acids. Deletions cut 0 bases from V and 4 bases from J, with 10 bases between. Germline CDR1 GTSNPN, CDR2 SVGIG (reference sequence). In DNA form, the CDR3 reads TGTGCCTGGAGTGTACTAGACCCAGGAAACACCATATATTTT. It codes for CAWSVLDPGNTIYF.

The gene calls are TRBV25-1 and TRBJ2-7; D could derive from TRBD1 or TRBD2 (5 bases each). Germline V gives CDR1 MGHDK, CDR2 SYGVNS. V lost 2 bases and J lost 3, with 11 bases in between. The CDR3 contains 14 residues. CDR3 region: CASSETRDLYEQYF. In DNA form, the CDR3 reads TGTGCCAGCAGTGAAACCAGGGACCTCTACGAGCAGTACTTC.

This clonotype is deemed medium-sized (0.01 to 0.1%). CDR3: CASSFGGLGYGYTF. In DNA form, the CDR3 reads TGTGCCAGCAGCTTCGGGGGGCTGGGCTATGGCTACACCTTC. The chain joins TRBV11-3 to TRBJ1-2; D is perhaps TRBD1 (6 bases). Germline V CDR1 and CDR2: SGHNT, YENEEA. This CDR3 is built from 14 residues. V was trimmed by 3 bases and J by 4 bases, leaving 12 bases between them.

V and J are TRBV11-1 and TRBJ2-3; D gene unclear. The V end lost 1 base, the J end lost 0 bases, and 17 bases lay between the germline ends. The CDR3 is 18 amino acids. Germline CDR1 is SGHAT and CDR2 is FQDESV (reference sequence). This chain's CDR3 is CASSLVWFSSQSTDTQYF. The CDR3 DNA reads TGTGCCAGCAGCTTAGTTTGGTTCTCGAGCCAGAGCACAGATACGCAGTATTTT.

The sample holds a few counts of this clonotype. The J gene is TRBJ1-6, the V gene TRBV5-8, with D unresolved. The CDR3 is 16 residues long. In germline, CDR1 is SGHTS, CDR2 YDEGEE. Between the trimmed V and J ends, which lost 5 bases and 0 bases, there was a span of 12 bases. The CDR3 spells CASRIGASSYNSPLHF. DNA of the CDR3: TGTGCCAGCAGAATCGGAGCGAGCTCCTATAATTCACCCCTCCACTTT. The complete variable domain, with remaining parts taken from reference TRBV5-8 and TRBJ1-6, reads EAGVTQSPTHLIKTRGQQATLRCSPISGHTSVYWYQQALGLGLQFLLWYDEGEERNRGNFPPRFSGRQFPNYSSELNVNALELEDSALYLCASRIGASSYNSPLHFGNGTRLTVT.